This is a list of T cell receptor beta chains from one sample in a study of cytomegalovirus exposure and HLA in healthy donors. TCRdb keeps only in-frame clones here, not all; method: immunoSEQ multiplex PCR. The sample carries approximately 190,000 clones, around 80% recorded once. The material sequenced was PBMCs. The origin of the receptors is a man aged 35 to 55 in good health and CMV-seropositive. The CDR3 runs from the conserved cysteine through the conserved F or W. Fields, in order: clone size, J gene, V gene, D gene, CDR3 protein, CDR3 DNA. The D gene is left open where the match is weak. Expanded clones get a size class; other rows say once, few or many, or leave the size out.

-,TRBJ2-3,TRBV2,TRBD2,CASTELGLAGGDTQYF,TGTGCCAGCACCGAGCTGGGACTAGCGGGTGGCGATACGCAGTATTTT
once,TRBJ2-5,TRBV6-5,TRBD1,CASSEDRAGTQYF,TGTGCCAGCAGTGAAGACAGGGCAGGGACCCAGTACTTC
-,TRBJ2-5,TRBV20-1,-,CSASVETQYF,TGCAGTGCTAGCGTGGAGACCCAGTACTTC
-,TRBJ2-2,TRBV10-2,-,CASSDPLASWSGELFF,TGCGCCAGCAGTGACCCCTTGGCTAGCTGGTCCGGGGAGCTGTTTTTT
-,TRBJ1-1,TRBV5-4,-,CASSFTSMNTEAFF,TGTGCCAGCAGCTTCACCAGTATGAACACTGAAGCTTTCTTT
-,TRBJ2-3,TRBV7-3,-,CASSLSSPGADTQYF,TGTGCCAGCAGCTTAAGCTCCCCCGGGGCAGATACGCAGTATTTT
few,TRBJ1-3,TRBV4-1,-,CASSLYSGNTIYF,TGCGCCAGCAGCCTTTACTCTGGAAACACCATATATTTT
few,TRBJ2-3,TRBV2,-,CASSSPAGSTDTQYF,TGTGCCAGCAGCTCCCCGGCAGGGTCCACAGATACGCAGTATTTT
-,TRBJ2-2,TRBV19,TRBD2,CASSIISGALNTGELFF,TGTGCCAGTAGTATAATTAGCGGGGCCCTCAACACCGGGGAGCTGTTTTTT
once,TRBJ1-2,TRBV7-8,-,CASSLGQANYGYTF,TGTGCCAGCAGCTTAGGGCAAGCTAACTATGGCTACACCTTC
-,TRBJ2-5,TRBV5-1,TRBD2,CASSLGLGQETQYF,TGCGCCAGCAGCCTCGGACTAGGCCAAGAGACCCAGTACTTC
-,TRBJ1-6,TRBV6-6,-,CASSYSISSPLHF,TGTGCCAGCAGTTACTCGATAAGCTCACCCCTCCACTTT
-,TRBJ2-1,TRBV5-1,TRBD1,CASSMTGGEHNEQFF,TGCGCCAGCAGCATGACAGGGGGCGAGCACAATGAGCAGTTCTTC
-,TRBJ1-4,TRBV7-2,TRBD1,CASSFGQGSEKLFF,TGTGCCAGCAGCTTCGGACAGGGAAGTGAAAAACTGTTTTTT
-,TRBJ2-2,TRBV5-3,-,CARRFATGPYTGELFF,TGTGCCAGAAGATTTGCAACAGGGCCTTACACCGGGGAGCTGTTTTTT
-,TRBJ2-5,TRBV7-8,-,CASSPKGQIQETQYF,TGTGCCAGCAGCCCGAAAGGACAGATCCAAGAGACCCAGTACTTC
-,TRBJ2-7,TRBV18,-,CASSPLAQGSHEQYF,TGTGCCAGCTCACCATTGGCCCAGGGAAGCCACGAGCAGTACTTC
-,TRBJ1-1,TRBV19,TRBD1,CASIRGPNTEAFF,TGTGCCAGTATCAGGGGGCCGAACACTGAAGCTTTCTTT
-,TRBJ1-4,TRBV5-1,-,CASSLEGGATNEKLFF,TGCGCCAGCAGCTTGGAGGGAGGGGCAACTAATGAAAAACTGTTTTTT
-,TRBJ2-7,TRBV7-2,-,CASSLGPRRIGLIYEQYF,TGTGCCAGCAGCTTAGGCCCCCGGCGGATTGGACTAATCTACGAGCAGTACTTC
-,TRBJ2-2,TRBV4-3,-,CASSQDRQGKTGELFF,TGCGCCAGCAGCCAAGATCGTCAGGGAAAGACCGGGGAGCTGTTTTTT
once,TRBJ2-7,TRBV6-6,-,CASSYLGGSEQYF,TGTGCCAGCAGTTACCTGGGGGGTTCCGAGCAGTACTTC
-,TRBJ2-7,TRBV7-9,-,CASSARGSGYEQYF,TGTGCCAGCAGCGCCAGGGGTTCGGGGTACGAGCAGTACTTC
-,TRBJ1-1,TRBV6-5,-,CASSEPTGAFF,TGTGCCAGCAGTGAACCTACCGGAGCTTTCTTT
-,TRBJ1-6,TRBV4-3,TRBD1,CASSQDRGQGSYNSPLHF,TGCGCCAGCAGCCAAGACCGCGGACAGGGGTCCTATAATTCACCCCTCCACTTT
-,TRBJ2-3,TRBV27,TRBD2,CASSRLAASTDTQYF,TGTGCCAGCAGCCGACTAGCGGCTAGCACAGATACGCAGTATTTT
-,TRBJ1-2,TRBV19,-,CASSSDRFYGYTF,TGTGCCAGTAGCTCTGACAGGTTCTATGGCTACACCTTC
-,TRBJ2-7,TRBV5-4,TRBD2,CASSPLAGGPNEQYF,TGTGCCAGCAGCCCATTAGCGGGGGGGCCGAACGAGCAGTACTTC
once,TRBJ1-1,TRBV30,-,CAWSVRARTEAFF,TGTGCCTGGAGTGTGAGGGCGCGTACTGAAGCTTTCTTT
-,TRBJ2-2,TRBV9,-,CASSAYWTATNTGELFF,TGTGCCAGCAGCGCTTACTGGACAGCCACGAACACCGGGGAGCTGTTTTTT
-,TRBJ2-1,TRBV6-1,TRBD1,CASSEALGQGYNEQFF,TGTGCCAGCAGTGAAGCGTTAGGACAGGGGTATAACGAGCAGTTCTTC
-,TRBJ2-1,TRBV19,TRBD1,CASSPWQGAGNEQFF,TGTGCCAGTAGCCCATGGCAGGGGGCGGGAAATGAGCAGTTCTTC
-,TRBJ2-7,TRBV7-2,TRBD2,CASSLKRGEGEQYF,TGTGCCAGCAGCTTAAAACGGGGGGAAGGTGAGCAGTACTTC
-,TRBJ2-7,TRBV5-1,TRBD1,CASGTGIYEQYF,TGCGCCAGCGGGACAGGGATCTACGAGCAGTACTTC
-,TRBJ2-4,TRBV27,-,CASSLSAGGNIQYF,TGTGCCAGCAGTTTATCGGCGGGTGGGAACATTCAGTACTTC
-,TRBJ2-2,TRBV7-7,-,CASSHLEAGELFF,TGTGCTAGCAGCCATCTAGAAGCCGGGGAGCTGTTTTTT
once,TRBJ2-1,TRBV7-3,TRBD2,CASSSLAGGYNEQFF,TGTGCCAGCAGCTCACTAGCGGGGGGTTACAATGAGCAGTTCTTC
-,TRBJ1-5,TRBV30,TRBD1,CAWSGPGQGNNQPQHF,TGTGCCTGGAGTGGACCCGGACAGGGAAACAATCAGCCCCAGCATTTT
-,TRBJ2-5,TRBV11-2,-,CASSWARVEKTQYF,TGTGCCAGCAGCTGGGCGAGGGTGGAGAAGACCCAGTACTTC
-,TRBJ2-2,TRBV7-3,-,CASSTGEATGELFF,TGTGCCAGCAGCACAGGGGAGGCGACCGGGGAGCTGTTTTTT
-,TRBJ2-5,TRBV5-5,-,CASSPSTGSVAETQYF,TGTGCCAGCAGCCCGAGTACAGGGTCGGTAGCGGAGACCCAGTACTTC
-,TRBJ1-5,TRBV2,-,CASSEAQPVKSNQPQHF,TGTGCCAGCAGTGAAGCGCAACCGGTTAAGAGCAATCAGCCCCAGCATTTT
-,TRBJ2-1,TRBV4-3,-,CASSQELSYNEQFF,TGCGCCAGCAGCCAAGAACTTAGTTACAATGAGCAGTTCTTC
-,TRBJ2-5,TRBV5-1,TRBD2,CASSQGLAMETQYF,TGCGCCAGCAGCCAGGGACTAGCGATGGAGACCCAGTACTTC
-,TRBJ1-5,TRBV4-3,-,CASSQDRGQRQPQHF,TGCGCCAGCAGCCAAGATCGGGGACAAAGACAGCCCCAGCATTTT
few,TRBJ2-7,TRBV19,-,CASSIDGVSDRYEQYF,TGTGCCAGTAGTATAGATGGGGTGTCGGACAGATACGAGCAGTACTTC
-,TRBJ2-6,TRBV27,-,CASSYRAGANVLTF,TGTGCCAGCAGTTACAGGGCTGGGGCCAACGTCCTGACTTTC
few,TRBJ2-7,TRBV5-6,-,CASSSDSLEQYF,TGTGCCAGCAGCTCCGACAGTCTCGAGCAGTACTTC
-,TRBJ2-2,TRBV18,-,CASSPKSGTANTGELFF,TGTGCCAGCTCACCAAAATCCGGGACTGCGAACACCGGGGAGCTGTTTTTT